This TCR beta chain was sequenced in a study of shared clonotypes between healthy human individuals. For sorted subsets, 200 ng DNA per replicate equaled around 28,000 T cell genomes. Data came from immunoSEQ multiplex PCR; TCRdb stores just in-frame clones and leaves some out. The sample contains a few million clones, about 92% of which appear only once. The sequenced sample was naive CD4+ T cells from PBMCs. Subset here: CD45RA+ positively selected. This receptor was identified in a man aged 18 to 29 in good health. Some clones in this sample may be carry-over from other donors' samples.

CDR3 loop: CASSLEGGANVLTF. The CDR3 bases are TGTGCCAGCAGTTTAGAGGGTGGGGCCAACGTCCTGACTTTC. The genes are TRBV28 and TRBJ2-6, with a possible D match to TRBD2 (5 bases). Germline assignment: CDR1 MDHEN and CDR2 SYDVKM. CDR3 length: 14 residues. Trimming took off 2 bases at V and 3 bases at J, with 5 bases between the two ends.